This T cell receptor (beta chain) was captured in a study of OX40 agonist ivuxolimab in advanced cancers. At the level of the study: The treatment was a fully human IgG2 OX40 agonist, ivuxolimab. Dose-escalation patients suffered from hepatocellular carcinoma, melanoma, renal cell or head and neck cancer. Patients were under 90% male with ages roughly 20 to 80, mean 60.

The data were produced by immunoSEQ multiplex PCR, yet TCRdb's version contains in-frame clones alone and is incomplete. The data contain roughly 100,000 clones, just over 90% of them singletons. Germline V gene lookup returns CDR1 LNHNV and CDR2 YYDKDF (reference sequence). The ends were cut back, 1 base at V and 2 bases at J, with 11 bases in the middle. The CDR3 extends over 16 amino acids. This TCR was sampled from an adult with an advanced solid tumor such as melanoma, head and neck, liver or kidney cancer. Sequencing used CD4+ or CD8+ T cells sorted from blood, obtained in a trial of the OX40 agonist ivuxolimab. The chain links TRBV15 to TRBJ2-2; D could derive from TRBD1 or TRBD2 (5 bases each). CDR3 amino acids: CATSRGGTRNTGELFF. CDR3 coding DNA: TGTGCCACCAGCAGAGGGGGGACCCGAAACACCGGGGAGCTGTTTTTT.